These T cell receptor beta chains were read from a single sample in a study of beta chain features in type 1 diabetes. Sequenced by immunoSEQ multiplex PCR; TCRdb stores in-frame clones only, minus some. The table shows roughly 40,000 clones, with around 60% occurring only once. The sample consisted of Tregs from blood. The receptor source for this set is a young woman in good health. Both conserved end residues are part of each CDR3.

TRBJ2-1 TRBV19 CASTSSLAGALSEQFF
TRBJ2-1 TRBV9 CASSVRDGTSGSHEQFF
TRBJ2-6 TRBV5-4 CASRGGTGGFGANVLTF
TRBJ2-3 TRBV5-1 CASSFGLAAASTDTQYF
TRBJ2-1 TRBV9 CASSAGGGGSEQFF
TRBJ2-7 TRBV6-6 CASSLTGTSTYEQYF
TRBJ1-1 TRBV6-5 CASSYSQANSEAFF
TRBJ2-1 TRBV5-1 CASRRTEINEQFF
TRBJ1-4 TRBV5-1 CASSFSATNEKLFF
TRBJ2-3 TRBV7-9 CASSSRAGVNIDTQYF
TRBJ2-2 TRBV30 CAWKLAGGRAGELFF
TRBJ2-6 TRBV7-9 CASSRFSGANVLTF
TRBJ2-1 TRBV11-3 CASSLGGAGAYNEQFF
TRBJ1-5 TRBV5-1 CASSPGSTGSNQPQHF
TRBJ2-3 TRBV7-9 CASSLGQLETDTQYF
TRBJ2-1 TRBV7-2 CASSLALTSETIQQFF
TRBJ2-1 TRBV18 CASSPVEPASGRSLYNEQFF
TRBJ2-7 TRBV7-2 CASSSIAGGGGQYF
TRBJ2-7 TRBV27 CASKRQGYEQYF
TRBJ1-2 TRBV7-2 CASSLTRQVPDGYTF
TRBJ2-3 TRBV29-1 CSVEDLRQGGTDTQYF
TRBJ2-7 TRBV28 CASMWGPYEQYF
TRBJ1-5 TRBV18 CASSPGQGLQPQHF
TRBJ2-3 TRBV29-1 CSVPKQTGELSDTQYF
TRBJ1-5 TRBV4-2 CASSRSGVSQPQHF
TRBJ2-5 TRBV5-4 CASSPRAGGGETQYF
TRBJ2-3 TRBV25-1 CASSESGRVTDTQYF
TRBJ1-1 TRBV29-1 CSGLPGDTEAFF
TRBJ2-7 TRBV18 CASSPEPSYEQYF
TRBJ1-4 TRBV4-3 CASSQVLGAFQEKLFF
TRBJ2-1 TRBV19 CASSTRPSGQFF